Sequencing of this TCR beta chain was carried out in a study of shared clonotypes between healthy human individuals. Produced via immunoSEQ multiplex PCR; TCRdb's table is partial and in-frame only. The sample lists hundreds of thousands of clones; about 95% were seen once. Naive CD8 isolation took CD45RO-negative cells positively selected for CCR7 and excluded terminally differentiated effector memory CD45RA+ cells. The V gene's germline CDR1 is SGHTS and CDR2 YDEGEE. J gave up 3 bases and V 6 bases, and 5 bases lay outside the gene matches. The CDR3 is made up of 14 amino acids. The V and J genes are TRBV5-8 and TRBJ1-5; 8 nucleotides line up with TRBD1. The sample was naive CD8+ T cells sorted from blood. This TCR came from a woman aged 30 to 39 in good health. CDR3 protein: CASMTGEINQPQHF. CDR3 DNA: TGTGCCAGCATGACAGGGGAAATCAATCAGCCCCAGCATTTT.